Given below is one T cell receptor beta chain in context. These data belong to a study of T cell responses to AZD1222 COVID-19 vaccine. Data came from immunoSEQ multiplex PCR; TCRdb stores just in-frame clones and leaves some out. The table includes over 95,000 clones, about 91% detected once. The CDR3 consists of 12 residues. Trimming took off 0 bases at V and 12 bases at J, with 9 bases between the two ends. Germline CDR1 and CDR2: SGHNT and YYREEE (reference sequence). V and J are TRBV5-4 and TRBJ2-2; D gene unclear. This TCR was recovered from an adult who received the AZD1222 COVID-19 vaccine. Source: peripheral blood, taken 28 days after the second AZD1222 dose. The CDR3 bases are TGTGCCAGCAGCTTGGACCGCATGCAGCTGTTTTTT. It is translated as CASSLDRMQLFF.